This note documents a single T cell receptor beta chain sequence. The antigen is not known. The germline CDR1 and CDR2 sequences are SGHRS and YFSETQ. Between the trimmed V and J ends, which lost 0 bases and 2 bases, there was a span of 12 bases. This CDR3 is built from 15 residues. The data derive from a study of T-cell memory formation after mild COVID-19. TCRdb reprocessed the 5' RACE reads with MiXCR, giving one entry per CDR3 protein. The data contain about 47,000 distinct CDR3 sequences, roughly 9% of them singletons. General study findings and limits: Later expanders leaned toward CD4+, whereas clones contracting from day 15 to 85 were balanced CD4/CD8.

This chain links TRBV5-1 with TRBJ2-7; no firm D call. This receptor was obtained from an adult woman who had mild COVID-19 (a few samples of this study predate the infection). Cell type and time point are not known. The sample comprised PBMCs or a T cell subset sorted from them (not recorded which). The CDR3 DNA follows: TGCGCCAGCAGCTTGGCCTCGGACCCTGCCTACGAGCAGTACTTC. Its translation: CASSLASDPAYEQYF.